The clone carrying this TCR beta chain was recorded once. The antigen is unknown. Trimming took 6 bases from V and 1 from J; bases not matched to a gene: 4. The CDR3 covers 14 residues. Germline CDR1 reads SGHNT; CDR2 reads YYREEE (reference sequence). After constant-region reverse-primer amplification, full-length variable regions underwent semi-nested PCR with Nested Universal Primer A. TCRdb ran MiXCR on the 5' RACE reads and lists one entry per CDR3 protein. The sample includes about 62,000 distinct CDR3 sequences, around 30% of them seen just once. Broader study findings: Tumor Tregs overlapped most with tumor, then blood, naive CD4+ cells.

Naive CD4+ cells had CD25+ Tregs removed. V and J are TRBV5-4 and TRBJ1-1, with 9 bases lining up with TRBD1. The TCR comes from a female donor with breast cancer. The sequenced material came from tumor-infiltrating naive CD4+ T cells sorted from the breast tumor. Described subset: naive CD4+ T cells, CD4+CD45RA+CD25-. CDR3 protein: CASTPGQGNTEAFF. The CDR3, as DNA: TGTGCCAGCACTCCGGGACAGGGGAACACTGAAGCTTTCTTT. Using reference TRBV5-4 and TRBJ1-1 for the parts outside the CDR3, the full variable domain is ETGVTQSPTHLIKTRGQQVTLRCSSQSGHNTVSWYQQALGQGPQFIFQYYREEENGRGNFPPRFSGLQFPNYSSELNVNALELDDSALYLCASTPGQGNTEAFFGQGTRLTVV.